The TCR beta chain described here comes from a study of blood T cell repertoires in COVID-19 (dated by TCRdb to the early 2020s). General notes on the study: The collaborator samples originated in the United States, Italy and Spain and spanned the acute and convalescent phases of COVID-19. The material from the prospective study consisted of cDNA or gDNA derived from T cells, B-cell-depleted T cells, or PBMCs. Subjects who had been exposed to COVID-19, were actively infected with it, or had recovered from it provided the deeply sampled blood TCRbeta repertoires that made up the dataset. The repertoires were released in a freely available public database intended as a resource for research on the immune response to SARS-CoV-2. Samples were obtained from the ongoing ImmuneRACE study (first 160 participants) and from approximately 1,200 subjects provided by 6 global collaborators. A de-identified subject ID, COVID-19 status, age in years and sex were almost always included in the sample metadata. Where available, HLA class I and class II types were obtained from metadata supplied by the sample provider rather than from assay-based typing.

Each collaborating institution followed its own protocols to collect whole blood in K2EDTA tubes. For TCRbeta analysis, collaborator samples were shipped as frozen whole blood, as isolated PBMCs, or as DNA extracted from either sample type. What the work shows at the level of the full study, not this receptor alone: The quantity of clinical and demographic metadata differed by source and by participant and was supplied without curation.

This clone has more than one count but fewer than ten. Which antigen it targets is not known. The input lacks base qualities; no much larger clone sits a single base away. This sample also contains other DNA sequences that code for the same CDR3. The immunoSEQ Assay, a bias-controlled multiplex PCR, was used to amplify TCRbeta CDR3 regions from genomic DNA. On the authors' methods: The number of nucleated cells in each sample was estimated from the amplification of reference gene primers within the assay. To quantify the absolute abundance of each unique TCRbeta CDR3 rearrangement, sequence reads were collapsed and filtered. For each sample, productive Simpson clonality was calculated by taking the square root of Simpson's diversity index across productive rearrangements. TCRdb retrieved this table from immuneACCESS and kept in-frame rearrangements only. Not all clones are present; in checked studies, unresolved V genes account for under half, and no reason is known for the remainder. The V and J calls and clone size were taken over from that table, and D and trimming were inferred from the DNA. The sample profile shows roughly 110,000 clones; approximately 86% of them were found once. 4.5% of the sample belongs to the ten largest clones.

The sequenced sample consisted of peripheral blood. This receptor was taken from a middle-aged man with acute or convalescent COVID-19.

The CDR3 here reads CATSRDRGSYNEQFF. In nucleotides, the sequence is TGTGCCACCAGCAGAGATCGGGGATCCTACAATGAGCAGTTCTTC. The chain uses TRBV15 and TRBJ2-1; the D gene is perhaps TRBD2, on 5 matching bases. The CDR3 holds 15 amino acids from the cysteine to the phenylalanine. Only the CDR3 region is kept as DNA, spanning 45 bases read in frame from base 1. Trimming takes 0 bases from V and 1 base from J, and the germline ends sit 7 bases apart. As encoded in the germline V gene (reference sequence), CDR1 is LNHNV while CDR2 is YYDKDF.